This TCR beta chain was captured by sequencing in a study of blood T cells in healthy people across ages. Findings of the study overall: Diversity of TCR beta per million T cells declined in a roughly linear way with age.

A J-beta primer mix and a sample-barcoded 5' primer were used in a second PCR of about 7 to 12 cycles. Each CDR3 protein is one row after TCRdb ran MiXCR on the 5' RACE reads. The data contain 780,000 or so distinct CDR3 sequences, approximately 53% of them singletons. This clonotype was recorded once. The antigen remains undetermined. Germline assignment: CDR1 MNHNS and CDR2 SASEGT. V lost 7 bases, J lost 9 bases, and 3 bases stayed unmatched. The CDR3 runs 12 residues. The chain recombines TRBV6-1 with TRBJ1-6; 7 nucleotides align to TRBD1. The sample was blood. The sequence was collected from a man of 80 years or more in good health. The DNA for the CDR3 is TGTGCCAGCACCTGGACAGGTTCACCCCTCCACTTT. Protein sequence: CASTWTGSPLHF.